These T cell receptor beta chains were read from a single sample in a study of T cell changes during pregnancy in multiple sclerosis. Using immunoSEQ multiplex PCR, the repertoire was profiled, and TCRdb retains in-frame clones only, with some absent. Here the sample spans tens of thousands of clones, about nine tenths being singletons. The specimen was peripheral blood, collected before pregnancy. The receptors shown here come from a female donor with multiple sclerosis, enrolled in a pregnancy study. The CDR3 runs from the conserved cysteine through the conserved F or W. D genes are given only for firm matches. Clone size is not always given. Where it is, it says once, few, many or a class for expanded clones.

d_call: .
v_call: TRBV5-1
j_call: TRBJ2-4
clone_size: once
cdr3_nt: TGCGCCAGCAGCCTCGGTGGAGTCTTAGCCAAAAACATTCAGTACTTC
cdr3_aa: CASSLGGVLAKNIQYF

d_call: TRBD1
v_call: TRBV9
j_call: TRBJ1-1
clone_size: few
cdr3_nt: TGTGCCAGCAGCGGAACAGGGGTGAACACTGAAGCTTTCTTT
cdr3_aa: CASSGTGVNTEAFF

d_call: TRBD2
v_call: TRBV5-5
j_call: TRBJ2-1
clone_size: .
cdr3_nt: TGTGCCAGCAGCCGGGGGGGGAGCAATGAGCAGTTCTTC
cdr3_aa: CASSRGGSNEQFF

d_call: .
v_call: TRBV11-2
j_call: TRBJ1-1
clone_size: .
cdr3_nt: TGTGCCAGCAGCTTGGGCTGGAACACTGAAGCTTTCTTT
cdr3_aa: CASSLGWNTEAFF

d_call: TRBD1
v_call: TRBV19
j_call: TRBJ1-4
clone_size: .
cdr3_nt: TGTGCCAGTAGTATAGGGACAGGGGTTGAAAAACTGTTTTTT
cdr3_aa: CASSIGTGVEKLFF

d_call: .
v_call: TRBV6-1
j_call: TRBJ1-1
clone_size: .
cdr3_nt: TGTGCCAGCAGTGAACATAGGACTTCTGAAGCTTTCTTT
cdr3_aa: CASSEHRTSEAFF

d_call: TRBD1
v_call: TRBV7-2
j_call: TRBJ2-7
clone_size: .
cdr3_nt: TGTGCCAGCAGCTGGGGACAGACCTACGAGCAGTACTTC
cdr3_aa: CASSWGQTYEQYF

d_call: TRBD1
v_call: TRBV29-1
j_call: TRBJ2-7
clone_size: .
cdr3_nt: TGCAGCGTTGATCCGACAGGGGGGATCCACGAGCAGTACTTC
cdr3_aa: CSVDPTGGIHEQYF

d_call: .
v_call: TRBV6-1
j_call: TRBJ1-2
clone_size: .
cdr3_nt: TGTGCCAGCAGTGAAGGCAGGCCTAACTATGGCTACACCTTC
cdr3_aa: CASSEGRPNYGYTF

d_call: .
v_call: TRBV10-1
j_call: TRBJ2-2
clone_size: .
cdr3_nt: TGCGCCAGTGCTCCCACATCAGGGGAGCTGTTTTTT
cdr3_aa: CASAPTSGELFF

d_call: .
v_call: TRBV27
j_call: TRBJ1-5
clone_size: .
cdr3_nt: TGTGCCAGCAGTCCTGGACAGAATCAGCCCCAGCATTTT
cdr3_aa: CASSPGQNQPQHF

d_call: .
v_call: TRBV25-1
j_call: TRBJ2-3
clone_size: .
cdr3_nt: TGTGCCAGCAGTGAATATTACCAGAGCACAGATACGCAGTATTTT
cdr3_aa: CASSEYYQSTDTQYF

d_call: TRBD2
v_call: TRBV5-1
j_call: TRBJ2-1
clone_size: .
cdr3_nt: TGCGCCAGCAGGAGTAGCGGGAACAAATACAATGAGCAGTTCTTC
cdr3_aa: CASRSSGNKYNEQFF

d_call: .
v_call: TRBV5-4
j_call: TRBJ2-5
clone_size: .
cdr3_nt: TGTGCCAGCAGCCCGAGTTCTAGGTGGCGGGAAGAGACCCAGTACTTC
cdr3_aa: CASSPSSRWREETQYF

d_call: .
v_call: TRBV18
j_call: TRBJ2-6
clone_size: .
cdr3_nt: TGTGCCAGCTCACCCCAGGCCAACGTCCTGACTTTC
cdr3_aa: CASSPQANVLTF

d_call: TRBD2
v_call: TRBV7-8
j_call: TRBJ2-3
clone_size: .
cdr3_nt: TGTGCCAGCCAAAGCGGGGGGGCCGCAGATACGCAGTATTTT
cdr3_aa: CASQSGGAADTQYF

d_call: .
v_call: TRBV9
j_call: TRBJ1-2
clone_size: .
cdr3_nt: TGTGCCAGCAGCACACCCTTATATGGCTACACCTTC
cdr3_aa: CASSTPLYGYTF

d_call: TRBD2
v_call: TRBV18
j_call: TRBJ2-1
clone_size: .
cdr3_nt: TGTGCCAGCTCCCAGACTAGCGGGAGAGATGGTGAGCAGTTCTTC
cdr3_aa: CASSQTSGRDGEQFF

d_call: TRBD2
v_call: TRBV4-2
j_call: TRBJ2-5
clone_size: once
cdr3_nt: TGTGCCAGCAGCCAAGAACCCGGGCTAGCGGGGGGCGGGGAGACCCAGTACTTC
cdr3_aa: CASSQEPGLAGGGETQYF

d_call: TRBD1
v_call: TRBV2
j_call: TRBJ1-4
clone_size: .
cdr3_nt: TGTGCCAGCAGAGTTCAGGGGGGTTGGGATGAAAAACTGTTTTTT
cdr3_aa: CASRVQGGWDEKLFF

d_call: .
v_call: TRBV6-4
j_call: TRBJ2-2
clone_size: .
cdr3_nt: TGTGCCAGCAGCGTACAGGGCGCCGGGGAGCTGTTTTTT
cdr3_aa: CASSVQGAGELFF

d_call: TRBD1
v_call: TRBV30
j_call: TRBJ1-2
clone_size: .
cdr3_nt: TGTGCCTGGGCCGGACAGGGCTTTCATGGCTACACCTTC
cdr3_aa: CAWAGQGFHGYTF

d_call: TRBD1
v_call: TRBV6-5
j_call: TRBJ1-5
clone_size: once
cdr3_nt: TGTGCCAGCAGTTACTCGACAGGGGGTGACCAGCCCCAGCATTTT
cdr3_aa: CASSYSTGGDQPQHF

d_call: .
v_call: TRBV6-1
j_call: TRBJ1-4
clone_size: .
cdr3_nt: TGTGCCAGCAGTCTTACAGGCTTGGGTAATGAAAAACTGTTTTTT
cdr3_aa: CASSLTGLGNEKLFF

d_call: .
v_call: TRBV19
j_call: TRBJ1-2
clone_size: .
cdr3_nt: TGTGCCAGTACTTCAGCAGGGGCAGGTAACGATGGCTACACCTTC
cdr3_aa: CASTSAGAGNDGYTF

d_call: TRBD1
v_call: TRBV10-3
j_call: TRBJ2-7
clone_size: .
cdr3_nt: TGTGCCATCAGTACCCGGACAGGGCTCAGGAGCTCCTACGAGCAGTACTTC
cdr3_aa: CAISTRTGLRSSYEQYF

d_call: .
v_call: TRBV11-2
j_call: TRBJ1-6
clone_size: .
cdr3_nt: TGTGCCAGCAGACCAGCGGGTATAAATTCACCCCTCCACTTT
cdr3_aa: CASRPAGINSPLHF

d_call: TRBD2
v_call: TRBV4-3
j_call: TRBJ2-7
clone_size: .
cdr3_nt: TGCGCCAGCAGTCCCGGGACTAGCGACTACGAGCAGTACTTC
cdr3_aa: CASSPGTSDYEQYF

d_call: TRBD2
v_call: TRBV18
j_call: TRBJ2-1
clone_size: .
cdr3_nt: TGTGCCAGCTCCTCTCATAGCGGGAGCGGAAATGAGCAGTTCTTC
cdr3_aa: CASSSHSGSGNEQFF

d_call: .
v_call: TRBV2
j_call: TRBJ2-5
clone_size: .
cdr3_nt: TGTGCCAGCAGTGAACCCCCCCAGGGGTCGGAGACCCAGTACTTC
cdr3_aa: CASSEPPQGSETQYF

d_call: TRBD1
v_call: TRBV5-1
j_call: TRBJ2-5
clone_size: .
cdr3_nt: TGCGCCAGCAGCGCGGACAGGGGAGAGACCCAGTACTTC
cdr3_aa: CASSADRGETQYF

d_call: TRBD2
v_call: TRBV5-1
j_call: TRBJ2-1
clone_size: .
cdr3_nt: TGCGCCAGCAGCTTGGCCGGGACTAGCGGATACAATGAGCAGTTCTTC
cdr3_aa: CASSLAGTSGYNEQFF

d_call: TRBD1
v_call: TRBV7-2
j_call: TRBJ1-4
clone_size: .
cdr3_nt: TGTGCCAGCAGCTTGGGGACAGGGGGAGAAAAACTGTTTTTT
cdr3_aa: CASSLGTGGEKLFF

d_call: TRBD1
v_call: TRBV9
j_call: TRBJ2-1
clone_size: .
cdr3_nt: TGTGCCAGCAGCGTAACGGACAGGGTCCATGAGCAGTTCTTC
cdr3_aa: CASSVTDRVHEQFF

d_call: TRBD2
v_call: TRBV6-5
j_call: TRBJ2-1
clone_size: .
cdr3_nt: TGTGCCAGCAGTTCCCGGCTAGCGGGAGGGAACAATGAGCAGTTCTTC
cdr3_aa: CASSSRLAGGNNEQFF

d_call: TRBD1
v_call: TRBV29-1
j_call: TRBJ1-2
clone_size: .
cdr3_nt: TGCAGCGTGCAGGGGGCGGTTGACTATGGCTACACCTTC
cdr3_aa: CSVQGAVDYGYTF

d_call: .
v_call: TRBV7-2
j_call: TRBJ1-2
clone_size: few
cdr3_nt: TGTGCCAGCACCCTCATGGGGGGGGACTATGGCTACACCTTC
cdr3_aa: CASTLMGGDYGYTF

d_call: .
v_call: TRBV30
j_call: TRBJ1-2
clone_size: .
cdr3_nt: TGTGCCTGGAAAAAGGAGGGCTACACCTTC
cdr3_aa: CAWKKEGYTF

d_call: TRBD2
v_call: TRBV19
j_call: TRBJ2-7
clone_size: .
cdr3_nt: TGTGCCAGTAACCTAGCGGGAGGGCCGCACGAGCAGTACTTC
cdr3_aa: CASNLAGGPHEQYF

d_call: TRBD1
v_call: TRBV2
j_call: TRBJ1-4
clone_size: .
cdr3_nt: TGTGCCAGCAGTGAAGTGAGGGGGCCTAGGGAAAAACTGTTTTTT
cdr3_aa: CASSEVRGPREKLFF

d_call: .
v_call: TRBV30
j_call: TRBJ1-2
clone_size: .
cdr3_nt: TGTGCCTGGAGTGAGGGGCCTTTGGGCTACACCTTC
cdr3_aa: CAWSEGPLGYTF

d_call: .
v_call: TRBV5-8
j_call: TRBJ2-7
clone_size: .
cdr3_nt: TGTGCCAGCAGCTTTGGGCCATCCGGCTCCTACGAGCAGTACTTC
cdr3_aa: CASSFGPSGSYEQYF

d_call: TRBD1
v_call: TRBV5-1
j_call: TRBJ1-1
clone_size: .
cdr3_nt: TGCGCCAGCAACTTGAAACAGGGGACAATCTCTGAAGCTTTCTTT
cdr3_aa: CASNLKQGTISEAFF

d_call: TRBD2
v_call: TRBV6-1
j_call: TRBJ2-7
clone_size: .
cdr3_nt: TGTGCCAGCAGTGTAGTGACTAGCGGAGGATACGAGCAGTACTTC
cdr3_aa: CASSVVTSGGYEQYF

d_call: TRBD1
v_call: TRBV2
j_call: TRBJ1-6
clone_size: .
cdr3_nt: TGTGCCAGCAGTGGGACAGGAGGGGCCTATAATTCACCCCTCCACTTT
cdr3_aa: CASSGTGGAYNSPLHF

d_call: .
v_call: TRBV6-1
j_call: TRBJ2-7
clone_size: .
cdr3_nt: TGTGCCAGCAGTGAAGGGTCGGGGAAAGCGTCCTACGAGCAGTACTTC
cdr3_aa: CASSEGSGKASYEQYF

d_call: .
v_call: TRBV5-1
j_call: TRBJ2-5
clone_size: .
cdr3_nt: TGCGCCAGCAGCTCTTCTACGGAGACCCAGTACTTC
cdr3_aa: CASSSSTETQYF

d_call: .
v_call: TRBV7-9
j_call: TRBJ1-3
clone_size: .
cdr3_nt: TGTGCCAGCAGATCCGGGACTTCTGGAAACACCATATATTTT
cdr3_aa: CASRSGTSGNTIYF

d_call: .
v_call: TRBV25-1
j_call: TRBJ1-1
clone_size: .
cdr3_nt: TGTGCCAGCGGGAGTAACATCGGCACTGAAGCTTTCTTT
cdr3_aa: CASGSNIGTEAFF

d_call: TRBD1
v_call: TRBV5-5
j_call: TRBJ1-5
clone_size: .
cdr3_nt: TGTGCCAGCAGCCCCGGGACAGGGGGTGGTCAGCCCCAGCATTTT
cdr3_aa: CASSPGTGGGQPQHF

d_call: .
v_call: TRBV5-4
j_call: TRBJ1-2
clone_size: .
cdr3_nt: TGTGCCAGCACCTACACCGGGGGGTATGGCTACACCTTC
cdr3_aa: CASTYTGGYGYTF

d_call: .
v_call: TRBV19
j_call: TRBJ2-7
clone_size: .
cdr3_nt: TGTGCCTCGGGAAGCTCAGTCTACGAGCAGTACTTC
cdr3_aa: CASGSSVYEQYF

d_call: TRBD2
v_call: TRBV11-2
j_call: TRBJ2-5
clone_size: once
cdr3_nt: TGTGCCAGCAGCTTAGGGCTAGCGGGAGCCCTCGAGACCCAGTACTTC
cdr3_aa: CASSLGLAGALETQYF

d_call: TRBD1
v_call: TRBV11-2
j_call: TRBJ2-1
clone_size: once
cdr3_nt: TGTGCCAGCAGCTCCCGTCGGACAGGTAACAATGAGCAGTTCTTC
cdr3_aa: CASSSRRTGNNEQFF

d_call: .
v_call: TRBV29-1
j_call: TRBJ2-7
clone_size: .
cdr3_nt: TGCAGCGTTGAGGCAGATCCCTACGAGCAGTACTTC
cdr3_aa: CSVEADPYEQYF

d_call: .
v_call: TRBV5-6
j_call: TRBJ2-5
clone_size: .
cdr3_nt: TGTGCCAGCTGGGTCTTCGGGGAGACCCAGTACTTC
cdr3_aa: CASWVFGETQYF

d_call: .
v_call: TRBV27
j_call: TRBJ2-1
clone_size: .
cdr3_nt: TGTGCCAGCAGTTTATCGAGGACAGCCTACAATGAGCAGTTCTTC
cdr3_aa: CASSLSRTAYNEQFF

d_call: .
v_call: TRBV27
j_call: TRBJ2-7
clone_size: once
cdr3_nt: TGTGCCAGCAGCAGCGGAAGCTCCTACGAGCAGTACTTC
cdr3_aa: CASSSGSSYEQYF

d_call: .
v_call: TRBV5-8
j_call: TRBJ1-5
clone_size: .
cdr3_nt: TGTGCCAGCAGCTTCCGCCAGGGCGGGATGCCCCAGCATTTT
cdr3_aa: CASSFRQGGMPQHF

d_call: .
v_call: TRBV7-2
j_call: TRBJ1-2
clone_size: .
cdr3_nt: TGTGCCAGCAGCTTTGAACAGATCTATGGCTACACCTTC
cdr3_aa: CASSFEQIYGYTF